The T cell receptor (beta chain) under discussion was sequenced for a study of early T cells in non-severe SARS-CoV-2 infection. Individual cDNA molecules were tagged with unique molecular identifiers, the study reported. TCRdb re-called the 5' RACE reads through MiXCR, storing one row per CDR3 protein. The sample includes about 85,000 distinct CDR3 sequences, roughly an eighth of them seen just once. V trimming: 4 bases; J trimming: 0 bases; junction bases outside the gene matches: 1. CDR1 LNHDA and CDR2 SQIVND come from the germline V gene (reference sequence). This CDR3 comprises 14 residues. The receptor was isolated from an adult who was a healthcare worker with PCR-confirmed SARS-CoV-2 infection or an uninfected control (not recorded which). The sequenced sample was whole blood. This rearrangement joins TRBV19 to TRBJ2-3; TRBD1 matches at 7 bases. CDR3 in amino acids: CASSNRGSTDTQYF. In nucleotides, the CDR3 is TGTGCCAGTAGTAACAGGGGAAGCACAGATACGCAGTATTTT. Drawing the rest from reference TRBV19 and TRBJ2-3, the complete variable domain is DGGITQSPKYLFRKEGQNVTLSCEQNLNHDAMYWYRQDPGQGLRLIYYSQIVNDFQKGDIAEGYSVSREKKESFPLTVTSAQKNPTAFYLCASSNRGSTDTQYFGPGTRLTVL.